This TCR beta chain was sequenced during a study of T cell clonality in common variable immunodeficiency. Overall study findings and caveats: CVID subjects showed higher TCRbeta clonality than healthy controls.

CDR3 length: 16 amino acids. V was cut by 0 bases and J by 5 bases, with 14 bases left in between. The germline V gene has CDR1 LGHNA and CDR2 YNFKEQ. Control and CVID samples contributed equal amounts of genomic DNA. The table came from immunoSEQ multiplex PCR; TCRdb's copy has only in-frame clones and leaves some out. This sample carries approximately 34,000 clones, none of them present only once. This clone showed up many times. The antigen is not known. The observed sequence ends 3 residues before the CDR3 terminus, with the missing tail filled in from the germline J gene. Caucasian heritage predominated among both patients and controls. Donors gave roughly 4.5 to 8.5 ml heparinized peripheral whole blood.

Material for sequencing was peripheral blood mononuclear cells. The sequence came from a person aged 18 to 75 in good health. The genes are TRBV4-2 and TRBJ2-1, with a weak D call TRBD2 (5 bases). The CDR3 protein is CASSQDVSGENNEQFF. The covered CDR3 bases are TGTGCCAGCAGCCAAGATGTAAGCGGAGAAAACAATGAG.